This TCR beta chain derives from a study of Ad26.COV2.S vaccination and SARS-CoV-2 variants. This clone was recorded once. Here immunoSEQ multiplex PCR was the method, and the copy in TCRdb shows in-frame clones only, minus some. The sample has under 500,000 clones, about 90% seen once. Regarding treatment: around 19 received Ad26.COV2.S at low or high dose, single or two shots; 5 received placebo; per-sample allocation not given. After the first vaccine or placebo injection, samples were drawn on day 63. The germline V and J ends were trimmed by 4 bases and 3 bases, with 13 bases remaining between them. Germline values: CDR1 SGHRS, CDR2 YFSETQ. This CDR3 has 14 residues.

This TCR was recovered from a person aged 18 to 65 who received the Ad26.COV2.S COVID-19 vaccine or a placebo. The V call is TRBV5-1, the J call TRBJ2-5; D may correspond to TRBD1 or TRBD2 (5 bases each). Sequencing used peripheral blood, obtained in a trial of Ad26.COV2.S vaccine versus placebo. The CDR3 is CASSPGTREETQYF. The CDR3 coding sequence is TGCGCCAGCAGCCCTGGGACCCGTGAAGAGACCCAGTACTTC. The whole variable domain, filled in from reference TRBV5-1 and TRBJ2-5, reads KAGVTQTPRYLIKTRGQQVTLSCSPISGHRSVSWYQQTPGQGLQFLFEYFSETQRNKGNFPGRFSGRQFSNSRSEMNVSTLELGDSALYLCASSPGTREETQYFGPGTRLLVL.